These T cell receptor beta chains were read from a single sample in a study of read filtering for tumor transcriptome and immune sequencing. Each CDR3 protein gets one entry after TCRdb re-called the reads with MiXCR. The sample has roughly 90,000 distinct CDR3 sequences, 20% to 25% seen once. The sample was a population of CD138-negative cells sorted from bone marrow. All receptors come from a donor at least 40 years old with multiple myeloma. The CDR3 runs from the conserved cysteine through the conserved F or W. D genes are given only for firm matches. Some rows mark clone size as missing; the rest say once, few, many or name a class of expanded clone.

clone_size	d_call	v_call	cdr3_length	j_call	cdr3_nt	cdr3_aa
many	TRBD1	TRBV3-1	14	TRBJ2-4	TGTGCCAGCAGCCTACGACAGGGTTATAACATTCAGTACTTC	CASSLRQGYNIQYF
many	NA	TRBV5-1	13	TRBJ2-2	TGCGCCAGAACTTTGGGCCGGGCCGGGGAGCTGTTTTTT	CARTLGRAGELFF
many	NA	TRBV7-9	14	TRBJ1-2	TGTGCCGTCTTCAGGGACTATCCGAACTATGGCTACACCTTC	CAVFRDYPNYGYTF
few	NA	TRBV23-1	15	TRBJ1-1	TGCGCCTTCCTGTACGGCAGGGGCAGGGGAACTGAAGCTTTCTTT	CAFLYGRGRGTEAFF
medium-sized	NA	TRBV3-1	15	TRBJ2-1	TGTGCCAGCAGCCGGGGGGTTAGCTCCTACAATGAGCAGTTCTTC	CASSRGVSSYNEQFF
many	TRBD2	TRBV5-1	13	TRBJ2-5	TGCGCCAGCAGCTTAGCGGGGTTTGAGACCCAGTACTTC	CASSLAGFETQYF
NA	NA	TRBV30	15	TRBJ1-6	TGTGCCTGGAGTGTCGGAAGCTCCTATAATTCACCCCCCCACTTT	CAWSVGSSYNSPPHF
many	TRBD2	TRBV2	13	TRBJ2-5	TGTGCAAGAGGTCGGCTAGCGGTCGACACCCAGTACTTC	CARGRLAVDTQYF
many	NA	TRBV5-1	13	TRBJ1-1	TGCGCCAGCAGCCTGGAGCGGAACACTGAAGCTTTCTTT	CASSLERNTEAFF
many	NA	TRBV5-1	16	TRBJ2-3	TGCGCCAGCAGCCCGCCTTACGGGGGGCCCACAGATACGCAGTATTTT	CASSPPYGGPTDTQYF
many	NA	TRBV3-1	13	TRBJ1-1	TGTGCCAGCAGCCTTGGTTTGAACACTGAAGCTTTCTTT	CASSLGLNTEAFF
many	TRBD1	TRBV6-6	15	TRBJ2-5	TGTGCCAGCAGTGGGGGGACAGGGAAAGGGGGGACCCAGTACTTC	CASSGGTGKGGTQYF
many	NA	TRBV3-1	20	TRBJ2-7	TGTGCCAGCAGCCAAGAAGAAGGGTTTTATAGCGGTAAAAGCTCCTACGAGCAGTACTTC	CASSQEEGFYSGKSSYEQYF
few	NA	TRBV5-5	14	TRBJ2-3	TGTGCCAGCAAACTAACCTCTAGCACAGATACGCAGTATTTT	CASKLTSSTDTQYF
NA	TRBD1	TRBV7-9	14	TRBJ1-5	TGTGCCAGCAGCCGTACAGGGGACAATCAGCCCCAGCATTTT	CASSRTGDNQPQHF
NA	TRBD1	TRBV28	15	TRBJ1-6	TGTGCCAGCAGTTTTACAGGGGTCTATAATTCACCCCTCCGCTTT	CASSFTGVYNSPLRF
many	TRBD1	TRBV12-3/TRBV12-4	14	TRBJ1-4	TGTGCCAGCAGTCTAAGGGGGCACGGTGAAAAACTGTTTTTT	CASSLRGHGEKLFF
NA	NA	TRBV14	13	TRBJ1-5	TGTGCCAGCAGCCAAAACGGGGATCAGCCCCAGCATTTT	CASSQNGDQPQHF
few	NA	TRBV10-3	14	TRBJ2-3	TGTGCCATCAGTGCCAAGGTCCTGACAGATACGCAGTATTTT	CAISAKVLTDTQYF
many	NA	TRBV12-3/TRBV12-4	11	TRBJ2-3	TGTGCCAGCAGTTCAGCAGATACGCAGTATTTT	CASSSADTQYF
many	TRBD1	TRBV14	14	TRBJ2-2	TGTGCCAGCAGCCAGGACAGGTTGGCCGGGGAGCTGTTTTTT	CASSQDRLAGELFF
medium-sized	TRBD2	TRBV2	16	TRBJ2-1	TGTGCCAGCAGACCCGGACTAGCGGGGGGCCCCCAGCCCCAATTCTTC	CASRPGLAGGPQPQFF
many	TRBD2	TRBV6-5	15	TRBJ2-1	TGTGCCAGCAGCCGACTAGCGGGGGGTTACAATGAGCAGTTCTTC	CASSRLAGGYNEQFF
many	NA	TRBV5-1	17	TRBJ1-1	TGCGCCAGCAGCTTGGAACCTTCAGGGGTAGGGAACACTGAAGCTTTCTTT	CASSLEPSGVGNTEAFF
NA	TRBD1	TRBV6-2/TRBV6-3	13	TRBJ1-5	TGTGCCAGCAGTTTTATAAGGGGACAGCCCCAGCTTTTT	CASSFIRGQPQLF
many	TRBD2	TRBV27	17	TRBJ2-1	TGTGCCAGCAGTTCATTGACTAGCGGGGGCTTTTACAATGAGCAGTTCTTC	CASSSLTSGGFYNEQFF
many	TRBD1	TRBV19	15	TRBJ2-1	TGTGCCAGTACCCGGGGACAGGGGGGAGCAAATGAGCAGTTCTTC	CASTRGQGGANEQFF
few	NA	TRBV11-2	12	TRBJ2-2	TGTGCCAGCAGCTTAATTTCCGGGGAGCTGTTTTTT	CASSLISGELFF